A single sample gave rise to the 22 T cell receptor beta chains below, sequenced in a study of CD8 T cells in Susac syndrome. The RNA input was roughly 0.45 to 1 ug, and it was reverse transcribed with random hexamers. MiXCR was run by TCRdb on the immunoSEQ multiplex PCR reads, yielding one entry per CDR3 protein. Among 150,000 to 200,000 distinct CDR3 sequences, around 93% were seen once, and the ten largest hold around 0.13%. The sequencing input was CD4+ T cells from PBMCs. These receptors came from a human donor in good health.

The rearrangement uses TRBV20-1 and TRBJ2-7; D is perhaps TRBD1 or TRBD2 (6 bases each). In germline, CDR1 is DFQATT, CDR2 SNEGSKA (reference sequence). V lost 4 bases and J 1 base, leaving 11 bases between the germline ends. The CDR3 runs 13 residues. The CDR3 here is CSAIPGASYEQYF. DNA for the CDR3: TGCAGTGCTATTCCGGGGGCATCCTACGAGCAGTACTTC.

The V gene is TRBV4-2, the J gene TRBJ2-7; 8 nucleotides align to TRBD2. Germline V gives CDR1 LGHNA, CDR2 YNFKEQ. The V gene end was trimmed by 4 bases and the J gene end by 2 bases; junction bases not matched to a gene: 7. The CDR3 loop spans 15 amino acids. This CDR3 reads CASSPGARGAYEQYF. The CDR3, as DNA: TGTGCCAGCAGCCCGGGGGCGCGGGGGGCCTACGAGCAGTACTTC.

V gene TRBV12-3 or TRBV12-4 combines with J gene TRBJ2-7, with 7 bases identical to TRBD1. The CDR3 is 15 residues long. The J segment lost 2 bases and the V segment lost 5 bases, leaving 9 bases of the junction unmatched. The CDR3 loop is CASSHQTGWPYEQYF. The CDR3 nucleotides are TGTGCCAGCAGTCACCAGACAGGGTGGCCCTACGAGCAGTACTTC.

The chain couples TRBV6-5 to TRBJ2-3, with D perhaps TRBD2 (5 bases). V was shortened by 0 bases and J by 2 bases, with 12 bases between the two germline ends. Looked up from germline, CDR1 is MNHEY and CDR2 is SVGAGI. The CDR3 runs to 16 residues. CDR3 amino acids: CASSYSGSGLTDTQYF. In nucleotides, the CDR3 is TGTGCCAGCAGTTACTCGGGCAGCGGCCTCACAGATACGCAGTATTTT.

This chain uses TRBV18 with TRBJ2-5, with 8 bases fitting TRBD1. The CDR3 sequence is 15 residues long. CDR1 is KGHSH and CDR2 is LQKENI in the germline V gene. The trim removed 0 bases at V and 5 bases at J, leaving 5 bases unmatched. CDR3 nucleotide sequence: TGTGCCAGCTCACCACCGGGGACAGGAGGGGAGACCCAGTACTTC. Protein sequence: CASSPPGTGGETQYF.

V usage is TRBV2 and J usage is TRBJ2-7, with 7 bases that match TRBD1. Germline V gene lookup returns CDR1 SNHLY and CDR2 FYNNEI. With V trimmed by 8 bases and J by 2 bases, 6 bases remained unmatched. The CDR3 spans 13 residues. The CDR3 reads CASLRDSTYEQYF. CDR3 nucleotides: TGTGCCAGCCTCCGGGACAGCACCTACGAGCAGTACTTC.

This chain uses TRBV12-3 or TRBV12-4 with TRBJ2-6, with D possibly TRBD1 on 6 matching bases. The CDR3 is 15 residues long. Deletions cut 6 bases from V and 8 bases from J, with 17 bases between. The CDR3 nucleotides are TGTGCCAGCAGCACTACAGGGTCCAAGTCCAACGTCCTGACTTTC. Protein: CASSTTGSKSNVLTF.

This clonotype came up once. This chain uses TRBV12-3 or TRBV12-4 with TRBJ2-1, with D tentatively TRBD1 (6 bases). Trimming shortened V by 2 bases and J by 9 bases, and 20 bases separated the two germline ends. This CDR3 is built from 16 residues. The CDR3 loop reads CASSLSSTVIGGEQFF. The CDR3 nucleotides read TGTGCCAGCAGTTTATCTAGCACCGTAATAGGGGGTGAGCAGTTCTTC.

This clonotype appeared once. The rearrangement joins TRBV2 to TRBJ1-6; weak D call: TRBD1 (6 bases). The CDR3 sequence is 15 residues long. V lost 1 base and J 5 bases, leaving 9 bases between the germline ends. Looked up from germline, CDR1 is SNHLY and CDR2 is FYNNEI. CDR3 amino acids: CASSEEQGNNSPLHF. The CDR3 bases are TGTGCCAGCAGTGAAGAACAGGGAAATAATTCACCCCTCCACTTT.

V usage is TRBV6-1 and J usage is TRBJ1-1; 9 nucleotides agree with TRBD1. This CDR3 region has 17 residues. Germline values: CDR1 MNHNS, CDR2 SASEGT. The junction had 12 bases not matched to a gene; V was cut back by 4 bases and J by 3 bases. The CDR3 spells CASSVTPGQGPHTEAFF. The CDR3 bases are TGTGCCAGCAGTGTCACACCGGGACAGGGCCCCCACACTGAAGCTTTCTTT.

The chain carries TRBV12-3 or TRBV12-4 and TRBJ2-5; tentative D call: TRBD2 (5 bases). Between the trimmed V and J ends, which lost 6 bases and 5 bases, there was a span of 13 bases. The CDR3 extends over 13 amino acids. The chain's CDR3 is CASSREPPETQYF. The CDR3, as DNA: TGTGCCAGCAGCCGGGAACCACCGGAGACCCAGTACTTC.

V gene TRBV20-1 combines with J gene TRBJ2-1, with D perhaps matching TRBD2 (6 bases). Germline-derived CDR1 and CDR2 are DFQATT and SNEGSKA (reference sequence). Deletions cut 2 bases from V and 7 bases from J, with 18 bases between. CDR3 length: 15 amino acids. CDR3: CSARREAGPGNEQFF. As DNA, the CDR3 is TGCAGTGCTAGAAGGGAGGCGGGCCCTGGGAATGAGCAGTTCTTC.

The chain joins TRBV29-1 to TRBJ2-5; TRBD2 aligns across 9 bases. After removal of 7 bases from V and 3 bases from J, the junction contained 6 bases not matched to a gene. Per the germline V gene, CDR1 is SQVTM and CDR2 is ANQGSEA. This CDR3 contains 13 residues. CDR3 DNA: TGCAGCGCGCGACTAGCGGATGAAGAGACCCAGTACTTC. The encoded protein is CSARLADEETQYF.

This rearrangement joins TRBV3-1 to TRBJ1-1; D unclear. The CDR3 extends over 15 amino acids. V lost 0 bases and J lost 1, with 9 bases in between. The germline CDR1 and CDR2 sequences are LGHDT and YNNKEL (reference sequence). CDR3 DNA: TGTGCCAGCAGCCAAGATGAAGACGGGAACACTGAAGCTTTCTTT. This codes for CASSQDEDGNTEAFF.

V gene TRBV12-5 combines with J gene TRBJ1-2; no clear D gene. CDR1 and CDR2 from the germline V gene are LGHNT and FRNRAP. V was clipped by 5 bases and J by 4 bases, with 11 bases between them. This CDR3 has 13 amino acids. The CDR3 nucleotides are TGTGCTAGTGGTCACGGGCGGATCTATGGCTACACCTTC. It specifies CASGHGRIYGYTF.

This rearrangement joins TRBV20-1 to TRBJ2-3, with D unclear. The CDR3 totals 13 residues. The V end lost 7 bases, the J end lost 0 bases, and 11 bases lay between the germline ends. The germline V gene has CDR1 DFQATT and CDR2 SNEGSKA (reference sequence). The CDR3 DNA reads TGCAGTGGGGCAGGTCTTAGCACAGATACGCAGTATTTT. It specifies CSGAGLSTDTQYF.

CDR3 loop: CATSLLGGQGNEQFF. CDR3 DNA: TGTGCCACCAGCCTTCTCGGGGGCCAGGGGAATGAGCAGTTCTTC. The V and J genes are TRBV15 and TRBJ2-1, with D perhaps assigned TRBD1 or TRBD2 (6 bases each). The CDR3 has 15 amino acids. Germline V lookup: CDR1 LNHNV, CDR2 YYDKDF (reference sequence). V was shortened by 5 bases and J by 7 bases, with 18 bases between the two germline ends.

The chain recombines TRBV7-8 with TRBJ2-7, with D maybe TRBD1 (7 bases). Trimming removed 5 bases at V and 3 bases at J, with 20 bases between. This CDR3 has 16 amino acids. The germline V gene encodes CDR1 SGHVS and CDR2 FQNEAQ. The CDR3 sequence: CASSREGGQRNYEQYF. The CDR3 DNA reads as TGTGCCAGCAGCAGAGAGGGGGGACAGAGGAACTACGAGCAGTACTTC.

This sequence joins TRBV29-1 and TRBJ2-3; D possibly corresponds to TRBD1 (5 bases). V gave up 6 bases and J gave up 2 bases, with 12 bases separating them. This CDR3 region has 13 residues. Germline V gene data show CDR1 as SQVTM and CDR2 as ANQGSEA. For the CDR3, the DNA is TGCAGCGTGCCAGACAGTACCACAGATACGCAGTATTTT. This gives the protein CSVPDSTTDTQYF.

The V gene is TRBV10-3, the J gene TRBJ2-7; D call uncertain. This CDR3 is built from 16 residues. Germline values: CDR1 ENHRY, CDR2 SYGVKD. The V end lost 4 bases, the J end lost 2 bases, and 18 bases lay between the germline ends. CDR3 sequence: CAISGEDDNRPYEQYF. In DNA, the CDR3 is TGTGCCATCAGTGGAGAGGACGATAATAGACCCTACGAGCAGTACTTC.

This clonotype has just one count. In DNA, the CDR3 is TGTGCCAGCAGCTTAAGGGAACAGATGAACACTGAAGCTTTCTTT. It is translated as CASSLREQMNTEAFF. The chain carries TRBV11-2 and TRBJ1-1; D gene ambiguous. V lost 2 bases to trimming and J lost 0 bases, with 10 bases between them. Germline V gives CDR1 SGHAT, CDR2 FQNNGV. The CDR3 totals 15 residues. The entire variable domain, with the rest obtained from reference TRBV11-2 and TRBJ1-1, is as follows: EAGVAQSPRYKIIEKRQSVAFWCNPISGHATLYWYQQILGQGPKLLIQFQNNGVVDDSQLPKDRFSAERLKGVDSTLKIQPAKLEDSAVYLCASSLREQMNTEAFFGQGTRLTVV.

The chain uses TRBV27 and TRBJ2-1, with unresolved D. In germline, CDR1 is MNHEY, CDR2 SMNVEV (reference sequence). The CDR3 runs 12 residues. With 4 bases removed from V and 5 bases from J, the gap between germline ends came to 6 bases. The CDR3, as DNA: TGTGCCAGCAGTTCTCATAACAATGAGCAGTTCTTC. It yields the protein CASSSHNNEQFF.